One sample yielded the 9 T cell receptor beta chains listed below, sequenced in a study of blood T cell repertoires in COVID-19. Assay used: immunoSEQ multiplex PCR; TCRdb lists only in-frame clones, some missing. Here the sample spans about 190,000 clones, roughly 88% being singletons. Sequencing used peripheral blood. The receptors originated from a woman in her thirties or forties who had recovered from COVID-19.

The chain employs TRBV29-1 and TRBJ1-2; 8 nucleotides agree with TRBD1. With V trimmed by 8 bases and J by 7 bases, 6 bases remained unmatched. The germline CDR1 and CDR2 sequences are SQVTM and ANQGSEA. The CDR3 has 11 residues. CDR3 DNA sequence: TGCAGCTCTGGACAGGGAGGTGGCTACACCTTC. This translates into CSSGQGGGYTF.

With respect to this clone: The sample carries other DNA sequences with the same CDR3. The chain is built from TRBV2 and TRBJ2-3; TRBD2 matches 11 bases. V was pared by 3 bases and J by 3 bases, with 2 bases of the junction left unmatched. Germline V lookup: CDR1 SNHLY, CDR2 FYNNEI. The CDR3 has 15 residues. CDR3 protein: CASSDGLAGTDTQYF. DNA for the CDR3: TGTGCCAGCAGTGATGGACTAGCGGGTACAGATACGCAGTATTTT.

V and J are TRBV5-5 and TRBJ2-3, with TRBD1 identical over 10 bases. CDR3 length: 16 amino acids. The J segment lost 6 bases and the V segment lost 0 bases, leaving 7 bases of the junction unmatched. Germline V gene lookup returns CDR1 SGHKS and CDR2 YYEKEE (reference sequence). The CDR3 DNA reads as TGTGCCAGCAGCTTGGTCGGACAGGGGGTTCTTGATACGCAGTATTTT. Residues: CASSLVGQGVLDTQYF.

The chain has TRBV19 and TRBJ2-1; 8 nucleotides line up with TRBD2. This CDR3 contains 17 residues. Trimming removed 4 bases from V and 10 bases from J; junction bases left unmatched: 18. Germline V gene data show CDR1 as LNHDA and CDR2 as SQIVND (reference sequence). CDR3 sequence reads: CASSKITGTRARWEQFF. The DNA for the CDR3 is TGTGCCAGTAGTAAAATAACCGGGACTAGGGCGAGATGGGAGCAGTTCTTC. The full variable domain, completed using reference TRBV19 and TRBJ2-1, is DGGITQSPKYLFRKEGQNVTLSCEQNLNHDAMYWYRQDPGQGLRLIYYSQIVNDFQKGDIAEGYSVSREKKESFPLTVTSAQKNPTAFYLCASSKITGTRARWEQFFGPGTRLTVL.

This chain connects TRBV19 to TRBJ2-7; D is perhaps TRBD1 (6 bases). V was clipped by 4 bases and J by 2 bases, with 12 bases between them. CDR1 is LNHDA, CDR2 SQIVND, per germline (reference sequence). The CDR3 contains 14 residues. CDR3 loop: CASSRGQGTYEQYF. CDR3 sequence (DNA): TGTGCCAGTAGTAGGGGGCAAGGCACCTACGAGCAGTACTTC. Filled out from reference TRBV19 and TRBJ2-7, the complete variable domain reads DGGITQSPKYLFRKEGQNVTLSCEQNLNHDAMYWYRQDPGQGLRLIYYSQIVNDFQKGDIAEGYSVSREKKESFPLTVTSAQKNPTAFYLCASSRGQGTYEQYFGPGTRLTVT.

The rearrangement uses TRBV3-1 (or the pseudogene TRBV3-2) and TRBJ1-5; D possibly corresponds to TRBD1 (5 bases). V lost 10 bases to trimming and J lost 2 bases, with 12 bases between them. CDR1 is LGHDT, CDR2 YNNKEL, per germline (reference sequence). This CDR3 contains 13 residues. This chain's CDR3 is CATSPTGNQPQHF. CDR3 nucleotides: TGTGCCACGTCTCCGACAGGCAATCAGCCCCAGCATTTT.

This chain links TRBV2 with TRBJ1-4; D gene ambiguous. V gave up 5 bases and J gave up 4 bases, with 5 bases separating them. From germline, CDR1 is SNHLY and CDR2 FYNNEI. The CDR3 contains 12 residues. In nucleotides, the CDR3 is TGTGCCAGCAGTACAGTTAATGAAAAACTGTTTTTT. It is translated as CASSTVNEKLFF.

Concerning this clone itself: Other DNA sequences within the sample encode an identical CDR3. The chain recombines TRBV27 with TRBJ2-7, with D possibly matching TRBD1 (6 bases). V was shortened by 3 bases and J by 3 bases, with 9 bases between the two germline ends. The germline V gene encodes CDR1 MNHEY and CDR2 SMNVEV (reference sequence). This CDR3 region has 13 residues. The CDR3 nucleotides read TGTGCCAGCAGTTTGTCACAGGGCTACGAGCAGTACTTC. Translating it yields CASSLSQGYEQYF.

In its sample, this clone was seen once. The rearrangement links TRBV4-2 to TRBJ1-3, with 9 bases matching TRBD1. The junction had 5 bases not matched to a gene; V was cut back by 2 bases and J by 3 bases. The germline gives CDR1 LGHNA, CDR2 YNFKEQ. The CDR3 loop spans 16 amino acids. This chain's CDR3 is CASSQFGTGIGNTIYF. The CDR3 nucleotides read TGTGCCAGCAGCCAATTCGGGACAGGGATTGGAAACACCATATATTTT.